The entry that follows covers one TCR beta chain sequence. Its antigen is not identified. These data come from a study of cytomegalovirus exposure and HLA in healthy donors. Turning to the study itself: Earlier sequencing of 200 million or so T cells yielded approximately 120 million unique TCR beta sequences.

Vbeta (60) and Jbeta (13) primers were used in the PCR. The assay was immunoSEQ multiplex PCR, and TCRdb's table has in-frame clones only and misses some. The sample has more than 100,000 clones, 75% to 85% seen once. Nominal health characterized the donors when sampled, though unrecorded immune exposures were likely. Notes on the study in general: Earlier analysis found most TCR beta V segments productive about 87% or about 30% of the time. Many donors carried some public TCRs, although rarity characterized most TCR sequences.

Germline V lookup: CDR1 SGHDN, CDR2 FVKESK. This CDR3 region has 15 residues. V dropped 1 base and J dropped 5 bases, with 14 bases sitting between them. The receptor was derived from a male donor in good health and CMV-seronegative. The sequencing sample was made of PBMCs. V gene TRBV14 combines with J gene TRBJ2-5; D remains ambiguous. The CDR3 is CASSQGLGAKETQYF. DNA for the CDR3: TGTGCCAGCAGCCAAGGCCTTGGAGCGAAGGAGACCCAGTACTTC. The full variable domain, its missing parts supplied by reference TRBV14 and TRBJ2-5, is EAGVTQFPSHSVIEKGQTVTLRCDPISGHDNLYWYRRVMGKEIKFLLHFVKESKQDESGMPNNRFLAERTGGTYSTLKVQPAELEDSGVYFCASSQGLGAKETQYFGPGTRLLVL.